This TCR beta chain was recorded in a study of control samples from healthy donors and cancer patients. TCRdb keeps only in-frame clones here, not all; method: immunoSEQ multiplex PCR. The sample holds fewer than 95,000 clones, around 91% seen once. CDR1 is MDHEN and CDR2 is SYDVKM in the germline V gene. CDR3 length: 16 residues. J lost 3 bases, V lost 4 bases, and 11 bases had no gene match. The source is a man aged 25-40 years in good health. The sequencing sample was made of blood. This rearrangement joins TRBV28 to TRBJ2-7; 8 positions match TRBD1. For the CDR3, the DNA is TGTGCCAGCAGTTCTACAGGGGGGCCTAGGATCTACGAGCAGTACTTC. It codes for CASSSTGGPRIYEQYF. The whole variable domain, remainder taken from reference TRBV28 and TRBJ2-7, is DVKVTQSSRYLVKRTGEKVFLECVQDMDHENMFWYRQDPGLGLRLIYFSYDVKMKEKGDIPEGYSVSREKKERFSLILESASTNQTSMYLCASSSTGGPRIYEQYFGPGTRLTVT.